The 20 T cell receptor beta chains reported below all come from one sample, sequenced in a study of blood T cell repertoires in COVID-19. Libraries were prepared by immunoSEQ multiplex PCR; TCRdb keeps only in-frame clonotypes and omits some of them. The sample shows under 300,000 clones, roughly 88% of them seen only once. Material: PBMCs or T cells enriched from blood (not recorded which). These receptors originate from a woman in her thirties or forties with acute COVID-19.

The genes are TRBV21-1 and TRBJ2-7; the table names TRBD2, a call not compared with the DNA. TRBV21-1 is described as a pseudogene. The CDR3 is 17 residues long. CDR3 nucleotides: TGTGCCAGCAGCAAAGTTATCCAGCGGGAGCCTCACTACGAGCAGTACGTC. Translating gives CASSKVIQREPHYEQYV.

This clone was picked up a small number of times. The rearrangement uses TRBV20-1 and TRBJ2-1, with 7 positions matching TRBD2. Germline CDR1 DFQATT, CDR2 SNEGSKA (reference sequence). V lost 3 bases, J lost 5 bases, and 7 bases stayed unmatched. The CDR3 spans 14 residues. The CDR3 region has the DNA TGCAGTGCTAGTCGGCGGGAGATCGACAATGAGCAGTTCTTC. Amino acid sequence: CSASRREIDNEQFF.

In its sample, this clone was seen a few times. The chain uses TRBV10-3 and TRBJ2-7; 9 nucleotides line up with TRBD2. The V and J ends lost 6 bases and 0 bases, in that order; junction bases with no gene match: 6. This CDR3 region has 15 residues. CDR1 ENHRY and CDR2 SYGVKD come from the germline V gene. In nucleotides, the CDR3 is TGTGCCATCAGACCCGGACTAGCGAGCTCCTACGAGCAGTACGTC. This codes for CAIRPGLASSYEQYV.

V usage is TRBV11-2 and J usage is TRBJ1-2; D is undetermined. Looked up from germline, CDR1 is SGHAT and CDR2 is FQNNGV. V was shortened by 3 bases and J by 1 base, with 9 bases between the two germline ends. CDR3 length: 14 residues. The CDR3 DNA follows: TGTGCCAGCAGCTTCTCGGAGATTAACTATGGCTACACCTTC. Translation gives CASSFSEINYGYTF.

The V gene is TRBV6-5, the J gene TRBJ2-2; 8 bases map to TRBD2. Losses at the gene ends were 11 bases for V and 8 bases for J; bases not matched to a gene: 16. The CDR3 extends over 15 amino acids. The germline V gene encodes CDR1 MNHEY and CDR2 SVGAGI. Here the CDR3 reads CAVRDRDGRDGELFF. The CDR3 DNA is TGTGCCGTACGGGACCGGGACGGGAGGGATGGGGAGCTGTTTTTT.

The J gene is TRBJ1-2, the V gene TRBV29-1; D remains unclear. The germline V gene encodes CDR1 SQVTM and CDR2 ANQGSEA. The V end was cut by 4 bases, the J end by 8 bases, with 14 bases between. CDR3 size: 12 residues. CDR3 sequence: CSVVAPTGGYTF. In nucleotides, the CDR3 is TGCAGCGTTGTAGCCCCGACCGGCGGCTACACCTTC.

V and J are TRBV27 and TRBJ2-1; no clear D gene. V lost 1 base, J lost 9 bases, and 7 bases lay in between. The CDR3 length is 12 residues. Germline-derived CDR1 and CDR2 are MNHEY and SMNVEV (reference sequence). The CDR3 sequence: CASSLYGSEQFF. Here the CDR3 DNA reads TGTGCCAGCAGTTTATATGGCAGTGAGCAGTTCTTC.

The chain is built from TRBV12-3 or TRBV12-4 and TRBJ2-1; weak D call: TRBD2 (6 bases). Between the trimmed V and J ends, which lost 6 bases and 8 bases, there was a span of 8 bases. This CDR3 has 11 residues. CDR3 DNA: TGTGCCAGCAGGCGGAGGGATGAGCAGTTCTTC. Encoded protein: CASRRRDEQFF.

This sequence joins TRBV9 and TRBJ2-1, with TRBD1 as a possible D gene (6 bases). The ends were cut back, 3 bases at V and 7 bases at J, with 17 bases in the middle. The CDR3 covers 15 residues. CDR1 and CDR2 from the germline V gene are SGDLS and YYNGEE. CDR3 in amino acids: CASSGTGFSVNEQFF. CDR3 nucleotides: TGTGCCAGCAGCGGTACAGGGTTTTCCGTAAATGAGCAGTTCTTC.

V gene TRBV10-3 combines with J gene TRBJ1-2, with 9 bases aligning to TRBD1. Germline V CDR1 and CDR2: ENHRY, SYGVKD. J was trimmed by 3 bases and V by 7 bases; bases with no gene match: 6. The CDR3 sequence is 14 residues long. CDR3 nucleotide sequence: TGTGCCATCAATTCGGGACAGGGTGACTATGGCTACACCTTC. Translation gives CAINSGQGDYGYTF.

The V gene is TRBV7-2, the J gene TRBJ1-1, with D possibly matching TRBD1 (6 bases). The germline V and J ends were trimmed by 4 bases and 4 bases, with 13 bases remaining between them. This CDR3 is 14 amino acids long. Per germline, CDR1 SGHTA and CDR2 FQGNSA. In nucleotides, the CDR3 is TGTGCCAGCAGCTCACAGGGAGTGGGCACTGAAGCTTTCTTT. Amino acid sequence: CASSSQGVGTEAFF.

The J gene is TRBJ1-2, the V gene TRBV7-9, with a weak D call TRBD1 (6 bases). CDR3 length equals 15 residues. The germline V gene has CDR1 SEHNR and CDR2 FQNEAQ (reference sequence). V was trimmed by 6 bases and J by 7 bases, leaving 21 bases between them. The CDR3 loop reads CASSYTFEFRGGYTF. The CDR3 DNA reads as TGTGCCAGCAGTTATACCTTTGAGTTCAGGGGTGGCTACACCTTC.

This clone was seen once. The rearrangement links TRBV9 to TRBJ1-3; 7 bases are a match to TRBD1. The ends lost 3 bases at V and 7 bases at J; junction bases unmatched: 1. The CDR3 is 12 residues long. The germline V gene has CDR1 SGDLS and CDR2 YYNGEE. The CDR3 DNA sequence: TGTGCCAGCAGCGCGACAGGGAACACCATATATTTT. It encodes CASSATGNTIYF.

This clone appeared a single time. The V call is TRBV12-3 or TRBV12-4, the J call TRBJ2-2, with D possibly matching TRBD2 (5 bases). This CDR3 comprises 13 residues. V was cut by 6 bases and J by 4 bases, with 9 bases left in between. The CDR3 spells CASSRSGTGELFF. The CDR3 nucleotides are TGTGCCAGCAGCCGCAGCGGCACCGGGGAGCTGTTTTTT.

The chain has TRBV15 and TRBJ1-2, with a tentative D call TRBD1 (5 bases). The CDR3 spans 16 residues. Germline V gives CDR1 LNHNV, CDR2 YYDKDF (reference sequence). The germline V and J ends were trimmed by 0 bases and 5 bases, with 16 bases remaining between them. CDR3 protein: CATSREFGGGGYGYTF. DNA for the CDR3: TGTGCCACCAGCAGAGAATTTGGGGGTGGAGGGTATGGCTACACCTTC.

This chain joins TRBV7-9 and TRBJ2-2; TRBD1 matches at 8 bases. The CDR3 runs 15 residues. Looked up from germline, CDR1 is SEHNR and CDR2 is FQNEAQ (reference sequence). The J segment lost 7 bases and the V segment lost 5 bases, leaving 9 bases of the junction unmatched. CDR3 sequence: CASSTDRDKGGELFF. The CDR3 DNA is TGTGCCAGCAGCACGGACAGGGATAAAGGCGGGGAGCTGTTTTTT.

The CDR3 spells CASSPLGLGGSQHF. DNA for the CDR3: TGTGCCAGCTCACCACTGGGACTCGGGGGGTCCCAGCATTTT. V is TRBV18 and J is TRBJ1-5, with D possibly TRBD1 on 5 matching bases. Trimming took 1 base from V and 11 from J, leaving 15 bases between them. The CDR3 spans 14 residues. Germline loops: CDR1 KGHSH, CDR2 LQKENI.

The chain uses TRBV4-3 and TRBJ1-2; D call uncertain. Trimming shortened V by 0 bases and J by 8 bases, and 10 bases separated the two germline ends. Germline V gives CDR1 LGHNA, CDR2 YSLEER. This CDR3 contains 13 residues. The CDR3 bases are TGCGCCAGCAGCCAAGATCCGGAGAGCGGCTACACCTTC. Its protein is CASSQDPESGYTF.

The CDR3 region is CASILEGGQGIPYEQYV. Written as DNA, the CDR3 is TGTGCCAGTATACTAGAGGGGGGACAGGGGATACCTTACGAGCAGTACGTC. The chain has TRBV19 and TRBJ2-7; TRBD1 aligns across 10 bases. J lost 4 bases, V lost 7 bases, and 16 bases had no gene match. This CDR3 region has 17 residues. Per the germline V gene, CDR1 is LNHDA and CDR2 is SQIVND (reference sequence).

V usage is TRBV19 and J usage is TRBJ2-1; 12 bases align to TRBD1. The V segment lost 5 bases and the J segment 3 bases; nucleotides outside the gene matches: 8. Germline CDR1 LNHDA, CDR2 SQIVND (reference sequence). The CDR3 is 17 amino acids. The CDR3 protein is CASSRAGTGGFYNEQFF. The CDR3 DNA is TGTGCCAGTAGTCGCGCCGGGACAGGGGGCTTCTACAATGAGCAGTTCTTC.